The entry below describes one T cell receptor (beta chain). Assay: immunoSEQ multiplex PCR; the TCRdb copy retains only in-frame clones and omits some. There are more than 85,000 clones in the sample; 80% to 90% occur only once, and approximately 2.5% lies in the top ten. Study members were between about 18 and 100 years old and lived in 24 US regions. This specimen belongs to a study of blood T cell repertoires in COVID-19. Study summary: Samples representing acute and convalescent COVID-19 were sourced from the United States, Italy and Spain.

Germline loops: CDR1 LNHDA, CDR2 SQIVND (reference sequence). Between the trimmed V and J ends, which lost 3 bases and 4 bases, there was a span of 15 bases. This CDR3 is 15 amino acids long. The material sequenced was PBMCs or T cells enriched from blood (not recorded which). The chain links TRBV19 to TRBJ1-2, with no clear D. The receptor's source is a woman between 45 and 65 years old who had recovered from COVID-19. The CDR3 DNA reads as TGTGCCAGTAGTATCGACAACAGTGAAGGCTATGGCTACACCTTC. Translated, it gives CASSIDNSEGYGYTF.